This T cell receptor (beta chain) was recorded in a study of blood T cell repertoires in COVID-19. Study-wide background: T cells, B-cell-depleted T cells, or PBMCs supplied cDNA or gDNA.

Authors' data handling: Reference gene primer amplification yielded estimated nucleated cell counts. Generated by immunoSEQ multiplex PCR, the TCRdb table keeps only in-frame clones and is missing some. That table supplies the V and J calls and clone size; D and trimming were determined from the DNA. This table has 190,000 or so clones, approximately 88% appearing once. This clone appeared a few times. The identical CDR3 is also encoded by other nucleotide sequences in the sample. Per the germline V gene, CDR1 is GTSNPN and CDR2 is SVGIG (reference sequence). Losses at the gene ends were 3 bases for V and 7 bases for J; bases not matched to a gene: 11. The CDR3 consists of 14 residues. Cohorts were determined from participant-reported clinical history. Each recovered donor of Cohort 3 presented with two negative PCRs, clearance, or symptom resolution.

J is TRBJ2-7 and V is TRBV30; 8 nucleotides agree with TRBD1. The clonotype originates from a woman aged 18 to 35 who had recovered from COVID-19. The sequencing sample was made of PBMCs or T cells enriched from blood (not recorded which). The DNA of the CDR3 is TGTGCCTGGAGCCTTGGACAGGGAGTTAGGGAGCAGTACTTC. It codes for CAWSLGQGVREQYF.